Each of the 20 T cell receptor beta chains below was sequenced from the same sample in a study of immune cell composition in non-small cell lung cancer. The assay was immunoSEQ multiplex PCR, and TCRdb's table has in-frame clones only and misses some. The sample has some 13,000 clones, about 70% seen once. Sequenced input: lung tumor tissue. These TCRs come from a human donor with non-small cell lung cancer.

The rearrangement uses TRBV2 and TRBJ2-1, with 10 nucleotides matching TRBD2. CDR1 and CDR2 (germline): SNHLY, FYNNEI. V trimming: 3 bases; J trimming: 4 bases; junction bases outside the gene matches: 3. The length of the CDR3 is 15 residues. CDR3 region: CASSESSGGYNEQFF. DNA of the CDR3: TGTGCCAGCAGTGAGAGTAGCGGGGGGTACAATGAGCAGTTCTTC.

J is TRBJ2-7 and V is TRBV30, with D perhaps matching TRBD1 (6 bases). Germline V lookup: CDR1 GTSNPN, CDR2 SVGIG (reference sequence). Trimming cost V 2 bases and J 2 bases, with 10 bases left between them. The CDR3 length is 13 residues. The CDR3 spells CAWSPDRTYEQYF. The CDR3 DNA sequence: TGTGCCTGGAGTCCGGACAGAACCTACGAGCAGTACTTC.

V usage is TRBV7-9 and J usage is TRBJ2-7, with 13 bases matching TRBD2. V lost 5 bases, J lost 9 bases, and 10 bases stayed unmatched. From germline, CDR1 is SEHNR and CDR2 FQNEAQ (reference sequence). The CDR3 sequence is 15 residues long. The CDR3 DNA sequence: TGTGCCAGCAGCGAACTAGCGGGGGGGCAGTCGGTGCAGTACTTC. This codes for CASSELAGGQSVQYF.

This clone is deemed medium-sized (0.01 to 0.1%). The chain recombines TRBV6-5 with TRBJ1-1; TRBD1 matches 7 bases. The germline CDR1 and CDR2 sequences are MNHEY and SVGAGI. After removal of 6 bases from V and 3 bases from J, the junction contained 4 bases not matched to a gene. The CDR3 has 13 residues. The CDR3 DNA sequence: TGTGCCAGCAGAATACAGGGGTACACTGAAGCTTTCTTT. Amino acid sequence: CASRIQGYTEAFF.

This clone appeared a single time. The chain employs TRBV9 and TRBJ2-7, with 10 bases aligning to TRBD1. Germline assignment: CDR1 SGDLS and CDR2 YYNGEE. With 3 bases clipped from V and 1 base from J, the junction kept 4 bases outside the gene matches. The CDR3 loop spans 15 amino acids. The CDR3 reads CASSARTGGSYEQYF. CDR3 nucleotide sequence: TGTGCCAGCAGCGCCCGGACAGGGGGATCCTACGAGCAGTACTTC.

This clone has only one observation. This chain uses TRBV19 with TRBJ2-1, with D maybe TRBD1 (6 bases). The CDR3 covers 13 residues. Trimming pared 10 bases from V and 10 bases from J, leaving 20 bases between. Germline CDR1 and CDR2: LNHDA and SQIVND (reference sequence). The CDR3 here is CATTGPRQWEQFF. The CDR3 bases are TGTGCCACCACAGGGCCTCGGCAATGGGAGCAGTTCTTC.

V is TRBV4-3 and J is TRBJ2-1; the match to TRBD2 covers 9 bases. This CDR3 comprises 17 residues. The germline V gene has CDR1 LGHNA and CDR2 YSLEER. With 1 base clipped from V and 6 bases from J, the junction kept 10 bases outside the gene matches. The CDR3 sequence: CASSQGPGAGGFNEQFF. CDR3 DNA: TGCGCCAGCAGCCAAGGCCCCGGAGCGGGGGGTTTCAATGAGCAGTTCTTC.

This rearrangement joins TRBV10-2 to TRBJ2-3; 7 positions match TRBD2. The V segment lost 7 bases and the J segment 3 bases; nucleotides outside the gene matches: 10. CDR1 WSHSY and CDR2 SAAADI come from the germline V gene. CDR3 length equals 15 residues. The CDR3 loop is CASKFGGSRTDTQYF. In DNA form, the CDR3 reads TGCGCCAGCAAATTCGGCGGGAGTCGGACAGATACGCAGTATTTT.

The V call is TRBV10-3, the J call TRBJ2-5, with D possibly TRBD2 on 6 matching bases. V shed 10 bases and J shed 5 bases, with 14 bases lying between them. CDR1 and CDR2 (germline): ENHRY, SYGVKD. The CDR3 totals 12 residues. The CDR3 spells CATGGEDETQYF. CDR3 bases: TGTGCCACCGGGGGAGAGGATGAGACCCAGTACTTC.

The chain has TRBV19 and TRBJ1-1, with a possible D match to TRBD1 (5 bases). The CDR3 sequence is 13 residues long. Germline lookup yields CDR1 LNHDA and CDR2 SQIVND (reference sequence). The V and J ends lost 0 bases and 4 bases respectively, with 6 bases between them. The CDR3 region has the DNA TGTGCCAGTAGTATAGATCAGGGCACTGAAGCTTTCTTT. This sequence encodes CASSIDQGTEAFF.

Concerning this clone: One junction end does not reproduce the germline sequence, and a read error may be involved. This rearrangement joins TRBV6-5 to TRBJ1-6; 7 bases fit TRBD1. This CDR3 region has 14 residues. CDR1 and CDR2 (germline): MNHEY, SVGAGI. DNA of the CDR3: TGTGCCAGCAGCCGACAGGGTTATAGTTCACCCCTCCACTTT. Encoded protein: CASSRQGYSSPLHF.

As regards this clone: One end of the junction does not line up with germline, which may come from a read error. V is TRBV7-3 and J is TRBJ2-1, with a weak D call TRBD2 (6 bases). The CDR3 spans 15 residues. CDR1 is SGHTA, CDR2 FQGTGA, per germline. The chain's CDR3 is CASSLEAGSSNEQFF. The CDR3 bases are TGTGCCAGCAGCTTAGAGGCGGGGTCCTCCAATGAGCAGTTCTTC.

The chain is built from TRBV7-2 and TRBJ2-7; 7 nucleotides match TRBD1. CDR3 length: 14 residues. From germline, CDR1 is SGHTA and CDR2 FQGNSA. With V trimmed by 4 bases and J by 3 bases, 6 bases remained unmatched. The CDR3: CASSSQGDLYEQYF. The CDR3 region has the DNA TGTGCCAGCAGCTCCCAGGGGGATCTCTACGAGCAGTACTTC.

V gene TRBV10-2 combines with J gene TRBJ1-1; weak D call: TRBD1 (6 bases). Trimming shortened V by 4 bases and J by 4 bases, and 10 bases separated the two germline ends. From germline, CDR1 is WSHSY and CDR2 SAAADI. This CDR3 contains 13 residues. The DNA of the CDR3 is TGCGCCAGCAGTGCTGGGGGCTTCACTGAAGCTTTCTTT. It specifies CASSAGGFTEAFF.

This chain uses TRBV4-1 with TRBJ2-1; 8 bases agree with TRBD2. CDR1 MGHRA and CDR2 YSYEKL come from the germline V gene. The CDR3 is made up of 17 amino acids. J was trimmed by 4 bases and V by 4 bases; bases with no gene match: 12. The CDR3 here is CASSPIPGTSGYNEQFF. CDR3 bases: TGCGCCAGCAGCCCCATTCCGGGAACTAGCGGTTACAATGAGCAGTTCTTC.

The CDR3 DNA follows: TGTGCCAGCAGCTTAGGGGGGGGGCCAAAAAATGAGCAGTTCTTC. As protein: CASSLGGGPKNEQFF. The J gene is TRBJ2-1, the V gene TRBV7-8; D is perhaps TRBD2 (7 bases). The ends were cut back, 1 base at V and 7 bases at J, with 14 bases in the middle. CDR1 and CDR2 from the germline V gene are SGHVS and FQNEAQ. CDR3 length equals 15 residues.

This sequence joins TRBV2 and TRBJ2-3; D gene ambiguous. The CDR3 length is 12 residues. V shed 4 bases and J shed 4 bases, with 6 bases lying between them. The germline V gene encodes CDR1 SNHLY and CDR2 FYNNEI. The DNA of the CDR3 is TGTGCCAGCAGTGGAACTTCAGATACGCAGTATTTT. Translating it yields CASSGTSDTQYF.

The chain employs TRBV6-4 and TRBJ2-3; 8 bases fit TRBD2. The V gene end was trimmed by 11 bases and the J gene end by 2 bases; junction bases not matched to a gene: 9. There are 14 residues in the CDR3. Germline V gene lookup returns CDR1 MRHNA and CDR2 SNTAGT. CDR3 sequence reads: CARRAGEYTDTQYF. The CDR3 bases are TGTGCCCGCCGAGCGGGAGAATACACAGATACGCAGTATTTT.

This chain links TRBV5-1 with TRBJ1-4, with D tentatively TRBD1 (5 bases). Trimming left V 4 bases short and J 7 bases short, with 20 bases between. The CDR3 runs to 16 residues. The germline V gene has CDR1 SGHRS and CDR2 YFSETQ. CDR3 nucleotides: TGCGCCAGCAGCCGACAGTCCGGGTCCCGAGGTGAAAAACTGTTTTTT. This gives the protein CASSRQSGSRGEKLFF.

This clone was found a few times. The V call is TRBV29-1, the J call TRBJ1-2, with D unclear. The V end lost 6 bases, the J end lost 4 bases, and 6 bases lay between the germline ends. The CDR3 contains 10 residues. The germline CDR1 and CDR2 sequences are SQVTM and ANQGSEA. The CDR3, as DNA: TGCAGCGTCCCGGGCTATGGCTACACCTTC. Its translation is CSVPGYGYTF.